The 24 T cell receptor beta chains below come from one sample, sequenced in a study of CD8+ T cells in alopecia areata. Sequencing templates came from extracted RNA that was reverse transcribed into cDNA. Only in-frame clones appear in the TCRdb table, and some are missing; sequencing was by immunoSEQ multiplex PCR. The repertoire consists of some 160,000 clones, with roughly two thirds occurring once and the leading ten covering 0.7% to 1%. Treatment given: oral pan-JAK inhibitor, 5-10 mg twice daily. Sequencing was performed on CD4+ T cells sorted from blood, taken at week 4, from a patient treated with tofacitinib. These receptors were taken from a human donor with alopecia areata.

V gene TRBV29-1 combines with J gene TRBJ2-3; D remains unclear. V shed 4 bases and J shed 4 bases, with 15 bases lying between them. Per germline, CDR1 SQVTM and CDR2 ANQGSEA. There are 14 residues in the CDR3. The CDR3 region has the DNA TGCAGCGTTGCCGGGTTACAGCGTCCAGATACGCAGTATTTT. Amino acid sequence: CSVAGLQRPDTQYF.

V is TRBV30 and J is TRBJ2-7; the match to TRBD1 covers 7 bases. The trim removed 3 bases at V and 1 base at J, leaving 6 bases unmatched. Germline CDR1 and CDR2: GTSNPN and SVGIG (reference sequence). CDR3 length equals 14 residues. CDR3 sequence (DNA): TGTGCCTGGAGACCAGACAGGGATTCCTACGAGCAGTACTTC. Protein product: CAWRPDRDSYEQYF. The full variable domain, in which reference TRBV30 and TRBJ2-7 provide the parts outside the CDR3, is SQTIHQWPATLVQPVGSPLSLECTVEGTSNPNLYWYRQAAGRGLQLLFYSVGIGQISSEVPQNLSASRPQDRQFILSSKKLLLSDSGFYLCAWRPDRDSYEQYFGPGTRLTVT.

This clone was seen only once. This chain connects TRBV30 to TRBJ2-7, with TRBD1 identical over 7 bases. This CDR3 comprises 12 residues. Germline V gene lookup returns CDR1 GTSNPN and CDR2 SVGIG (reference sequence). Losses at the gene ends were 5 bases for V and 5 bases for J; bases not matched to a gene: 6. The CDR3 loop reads CAWGRGLNEQYF. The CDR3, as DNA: TGTGCCTGGGGTAGGGGGCTCAACGAGCAGTACTTC.

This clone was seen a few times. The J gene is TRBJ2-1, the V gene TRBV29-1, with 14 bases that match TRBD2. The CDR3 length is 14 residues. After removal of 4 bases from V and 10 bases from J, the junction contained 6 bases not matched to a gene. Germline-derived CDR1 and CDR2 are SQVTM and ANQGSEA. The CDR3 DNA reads TGCAGCGTTGTGGGACTAGCGGGGGCCCTAGAGCAGTTCTTC. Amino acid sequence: CSVVGLAGALEQFF.

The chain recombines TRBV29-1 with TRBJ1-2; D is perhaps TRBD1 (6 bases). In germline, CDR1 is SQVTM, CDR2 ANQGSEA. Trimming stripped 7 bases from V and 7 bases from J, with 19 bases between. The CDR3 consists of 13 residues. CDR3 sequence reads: CSAGDNKISGYTF. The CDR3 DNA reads TGCAGCGCCGGGGACAATAAGATTTCTGGCTACACCTTC. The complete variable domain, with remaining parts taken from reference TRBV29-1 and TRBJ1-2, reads SAVISQKPSRDICQRGTSLTIQCQVDSQVTMMFWYRQQPGQSLTLIATANQGSEATYESGFVIDKFPISRPNLTFSTLTVSNMSPEDSSIYLCSAGDNKISGYTFGSGTRLTVV.

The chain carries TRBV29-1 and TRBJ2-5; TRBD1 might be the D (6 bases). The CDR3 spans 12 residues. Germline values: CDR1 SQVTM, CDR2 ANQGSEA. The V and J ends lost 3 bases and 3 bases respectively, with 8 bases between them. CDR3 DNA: TGCAGCGTTGAGGGACAAGAAGAGACCCAGTACTTC. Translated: CSVEGQEETQYF.

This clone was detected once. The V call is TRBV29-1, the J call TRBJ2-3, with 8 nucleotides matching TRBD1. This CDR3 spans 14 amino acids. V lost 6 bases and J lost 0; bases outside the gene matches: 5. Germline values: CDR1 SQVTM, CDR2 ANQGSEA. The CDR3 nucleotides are TGCAGCGTGGAGGGACAGGACAGCACAGATACGCAGTATTTT. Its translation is CSVEGQDSTDTQYF.

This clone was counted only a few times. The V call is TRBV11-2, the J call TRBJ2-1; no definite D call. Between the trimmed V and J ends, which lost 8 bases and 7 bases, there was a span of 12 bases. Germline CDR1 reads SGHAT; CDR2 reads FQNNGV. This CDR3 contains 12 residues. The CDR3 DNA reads TGTGCCAGCCGATCCGAGCGTAATGAGCAGTTCTTC. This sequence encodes CASRSERNEQFF. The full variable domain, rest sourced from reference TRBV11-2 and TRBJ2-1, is EAGVAQSPRYKIIEKRQSVAFWCNPISGHATLYWYQQILGQGPKLLIQFQNNGVVDDSQLPKDRFSAERLKGVDSTLKIQPAKLEDSAVYLCASRSERNEQFFGPGTRLTVL.

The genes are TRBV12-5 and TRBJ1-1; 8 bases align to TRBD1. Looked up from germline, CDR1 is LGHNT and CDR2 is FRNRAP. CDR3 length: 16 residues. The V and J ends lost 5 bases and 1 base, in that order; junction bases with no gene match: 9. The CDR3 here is CASGPPQGGTNTEAFF. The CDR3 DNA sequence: TGTGCTAGTGGTCCGCCACAGGGGGGGACGAACACTGAAGCTTTCTTT.

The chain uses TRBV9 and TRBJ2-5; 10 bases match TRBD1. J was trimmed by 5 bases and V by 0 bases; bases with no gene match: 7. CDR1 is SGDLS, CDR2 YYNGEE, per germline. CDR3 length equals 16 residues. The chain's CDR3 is CASSVEWTGGAETQYF. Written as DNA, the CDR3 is TGTGCCAGCAGCGTAGAATGGACAGGGGGTGCGGAGACCCAGTACTTC.

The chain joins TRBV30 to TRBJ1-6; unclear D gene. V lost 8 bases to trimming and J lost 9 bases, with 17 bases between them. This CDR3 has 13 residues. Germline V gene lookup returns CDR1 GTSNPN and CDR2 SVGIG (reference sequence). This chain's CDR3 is CALRGQTGSPLHF. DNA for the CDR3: TGTGCCCTCCGTGGCCAGACGGGTTCACCCCTCCACTTT. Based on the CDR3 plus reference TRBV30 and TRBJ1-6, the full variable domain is SQTIHQWPATLVQPVGSPLSLECTVEGTSNPNLYWYRQAAGRGLQLLFYSVGIGQISSEVPQNLSASRPQDRQFILSSKKLLLSDSGFYLCALRGQTGSPLHFGNGTRLTVT.

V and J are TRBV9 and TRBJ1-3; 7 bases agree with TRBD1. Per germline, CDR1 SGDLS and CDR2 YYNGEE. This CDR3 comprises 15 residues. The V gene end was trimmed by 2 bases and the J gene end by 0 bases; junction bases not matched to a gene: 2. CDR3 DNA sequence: TGTGCCAGCAGCGTGCGGGACAGCTCTGGAAACACCATATATTTT. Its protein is CASSVRDSSGNTIYF.

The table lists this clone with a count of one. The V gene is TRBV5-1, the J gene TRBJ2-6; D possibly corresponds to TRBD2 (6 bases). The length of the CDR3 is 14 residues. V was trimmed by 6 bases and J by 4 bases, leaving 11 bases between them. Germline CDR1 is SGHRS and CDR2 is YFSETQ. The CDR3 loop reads CASNGGPGANVLTF. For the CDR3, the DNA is TGCGCCAGCAACGGAGGGCCAGGGGCCAACGTCCTGACTTTC.

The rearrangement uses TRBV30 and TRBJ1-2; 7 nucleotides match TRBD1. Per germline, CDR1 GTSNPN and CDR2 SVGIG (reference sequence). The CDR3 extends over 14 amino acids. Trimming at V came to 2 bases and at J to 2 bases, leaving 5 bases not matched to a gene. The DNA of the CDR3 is TGTGCCTGGAGTCATGAGGACAGGAACTATGGCTACACCTTC. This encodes CAWSHEDRNYGYTF.

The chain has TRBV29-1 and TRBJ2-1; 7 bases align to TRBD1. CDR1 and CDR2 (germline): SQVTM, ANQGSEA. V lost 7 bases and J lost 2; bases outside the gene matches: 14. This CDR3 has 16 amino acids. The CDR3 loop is CSADQNRGHPYNEQFF. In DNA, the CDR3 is TGCAGCGCAGACCAAAACAGGGGTCACCCCTACAATGAGCAGTTCTTC.

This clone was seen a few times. This CDR3 is CASSLGTGGDGYTF. CDR3 sequence (DNA): TGTGCCAGCAGCTTGGGAACAGGGGGTGATGGCTACACCTTC. The rearrangement joins TRBV5-6 to TRBJ1-2; the match to TRBD1 covers 8 bases. V shed 0 bases, J shed 6 bases, and the junction held 4 bases outside the gene matches. The germline V gene has CDR1 SGHDT and CDR2 YYEEEE. This CDR3 is built from 14 residues. Complete variable domain (other parts from reference TRBV5-6 and TRBJ1-2): DAGVTQSPTHLIKTRGQQVTLRCSPKSGHDTVSWYQQALGQGPQFIFQYYEEEERQRGNFPDRFSGHQFPNYSSELNVNALLLGDSALYLCASSLGTGGDGYTFGSGTRLTVV.

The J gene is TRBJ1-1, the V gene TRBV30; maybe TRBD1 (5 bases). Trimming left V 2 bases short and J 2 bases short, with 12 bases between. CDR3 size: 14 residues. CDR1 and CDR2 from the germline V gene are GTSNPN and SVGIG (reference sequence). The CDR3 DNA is TGTGCCTGGAGTCCGGACGGGACTAACACTGAAGCTTTCTTT. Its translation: CAWSPDGTNTEAFF.

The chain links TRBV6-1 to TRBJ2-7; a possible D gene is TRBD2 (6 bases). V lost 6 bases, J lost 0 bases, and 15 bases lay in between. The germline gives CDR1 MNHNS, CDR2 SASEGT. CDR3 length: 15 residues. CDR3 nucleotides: TGTGCCAGCAGCTGGGAGGAGGGGAGCTCCTACGAGCAGTACTTC. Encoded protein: CASSWEEGSSYEQYF.

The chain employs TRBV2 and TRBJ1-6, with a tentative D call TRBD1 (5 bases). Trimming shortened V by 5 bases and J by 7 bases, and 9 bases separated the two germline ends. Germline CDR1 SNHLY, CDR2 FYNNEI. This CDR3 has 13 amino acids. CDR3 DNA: TGTGCCAGCAGTCTGACAGCCAATTCACCCCTCCACTTT. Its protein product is CASSLTANSPLHF.

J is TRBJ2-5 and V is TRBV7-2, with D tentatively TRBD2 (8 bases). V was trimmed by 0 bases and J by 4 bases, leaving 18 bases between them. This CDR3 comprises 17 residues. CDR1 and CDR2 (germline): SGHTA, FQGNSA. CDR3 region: CASSLAFPGGGPETQYF. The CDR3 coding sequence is TGTGCCAGCAGCTTAGCTTTCCCGGGAGGGGGCCCAGAGACCCAGTACTTC.

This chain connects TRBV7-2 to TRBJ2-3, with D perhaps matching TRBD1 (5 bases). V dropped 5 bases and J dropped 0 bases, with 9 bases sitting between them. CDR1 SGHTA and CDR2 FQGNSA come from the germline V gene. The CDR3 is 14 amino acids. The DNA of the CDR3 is TGTGCCAGCAGCCTAAGACAGAGCACAGATACGCAGTATTTT. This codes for CASSLRQSTDTQYF.

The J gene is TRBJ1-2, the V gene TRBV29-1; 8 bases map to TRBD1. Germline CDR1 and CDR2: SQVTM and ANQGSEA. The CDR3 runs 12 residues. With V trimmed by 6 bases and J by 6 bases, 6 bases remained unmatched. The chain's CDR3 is CSVGTGDHGYTF. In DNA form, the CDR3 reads TGCAGCGTCGGGACAGGTGACCATGGCTACACCTTC.

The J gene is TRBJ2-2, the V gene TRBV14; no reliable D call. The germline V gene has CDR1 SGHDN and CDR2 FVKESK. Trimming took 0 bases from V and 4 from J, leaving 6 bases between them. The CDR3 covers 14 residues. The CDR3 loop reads CASSQDLTTGELFF. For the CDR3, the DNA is TGTGCCAGCAGCCAAGATCTTACCACCGGGGAGCTGTTTTTT.

CDR3 coding DNA: TGTGCCAGCAGCCCTGAGAGGGAACCCTATCAGCCCCAGCATTTT. It is translated as CASSPEREPYQPQHF. The rearrangement links TRBV6-5 to TRBJ1-5; no firm D call. The CDR3 has 15 residues. V dropped 6 bases and J dropped 5 bases, with 17 bases sitting between them. Germline CDR1 reads MNHEY; CDR2 reads SVGAGI.